Following are 18 T cell receptor beta chains from one sample sequenced in a study of OX40 agonist ivuxolimab in advanced cancers. Clones were read by immunoSEQ multiplex PCR, and TCRdb kept only the in-frame ones, dropping some. The sample includes some 89,000 clones, around four fifths of them seen just once. The source material was CD4+ or CD8+ T cells sorted from blood, sampled in a trial of the OX40 agonist ivuxolimab. Every receptor here comes from an adult with an advanced solid tumor such as melanoma, head and neck, liver or kidney cancer.

The gene calls are TRBV9 and TRBJ1-2, with 10 bases identical to TRBD1. Germline loops: CDR1 SGDLS, CDR2 YYNGEE. This CDR3 has 18 amino acids. Trimming took 3 bases from V and 2 from J; bases not matched to a gene: 13. The CDR3 loop reads CASSAPSGTGVSNYGYTF. The CDR3 DNA follows: TGTGCCAGCAGCGCCCCCTCCGGGACAGGGGTTTCCAACTATGGCTACACCTTC. Together with reference TRBV9 and TRBJ1-2, the CDR3 gives the full variable domain: DSGVTQTPKHLITATGQRVTLRCSPRSGDLSVYWYQQSLDQGLQFLIQYYNGEERAKGNILERFSAQQFPDLHSELNLSSLELGDSALYFCASSAPSGTGVSNYGYTFGSGTRLTVV.

The chain combines TRBV9 with TRBJ2-3; 8 nucleotides align to TRBD2. Germline V gene data show CDR1 as SGDLS and CDR2 as YYNGEE. V shed 1 base, J shed 5 bases, and the junction held 12 bases outside the gene matches. The CDR3 is 17 residues long. The CDR3, as DNA: TGTGCCAGCAGCGTAAACAAGTCAGCGGGGGTAGGAGATACGCAGTATTTT. Protein sequence: CASSVNKSAGVGDTQYF.

This clone was picked up one time. J is TRBJ1-5 and V is TRBV28; D is perhaps TRBD1 (6 bases). This CDR3 region has 13 residues. The V and J ends lost 8 bases and 6 bases respectively, with 14 bases between them. Germline-derived CDR1 and CDR2 are MDHEN and SYDVKM. The DNA of the CDR3 is TGTGCCAGCCACACAGGGCTAGGTCAGCCCCAGCATTTT. Residues: CASHTGLGQPQHF.

V gene TRBV5-1 combines with J gene TRBJ1-2; unclear D gene. V lost 0 bases to trimming and J lost 3 bases, with 6 bases between them. The germline gives CDR1 SGHRS, CDR2 YFSETQ. The CDR3 runs 13 residues. The CDR3 nucleotides are TGCGCCAGCAGCTTGGACAATGACTATGGCTACACCTTC. Its translation: CASSLDNDYGYTF.

This rearrangement joins TRBV28 to TRBJ1-5, with TRBD1 matching 10 bases. V gave up 5 bases and J gave up 0 bases; unmatched junction bases: 7. Germline CDR1 MDHEN, CDR2 SYDVKM. The CDR3 has 17 residues. The CDR3 DNA follows: TGTGCCAGCAGTCCATGGGACAGGGGAAATAGCAATCAGCCCCAGCATTTT. Its protein product is CASSPWDRGNSNQPQHF.

The chain joins TRBV5-1 to TRBJ2-1; 12 nucleotides match TRBD1. V was clipped by 2 bases and J by 8 bases; unmatched bases: 8. The germline V gene has CDR1 SGHRS and CDR2 YFSETQ. The CDR3 covers 16 residues. CDR3 DNA: TGCGCCAGCAGCTTTATGGCGGGACAGGGGGCGTATGAGCAGTTCTTC. It codes for CASSFMAGQGAYEQFF.

The genes are TRBV7-2 and TRBJ1-4, with D uncertain. Germline loops: CDR1 SGHTA, CDR2 FQGNSA. V was pared by 4 bases and J by 8 bases, with 17 bases between. The CDR3 totals 15 residues. The DNA for the CDR3 is TGTGCCAGCAGCTACCAGACATCCCCGAACGAAAAACTGTTTTTT. Translating it yields CASSYQTSPNEKLFF.

DNA of the CDR3: TGTGCCAGCGGACCCCGCGGGGGGGACAGGGGAGCCTACGAGCAGTACTTC. Translation: CASGPRGGDRGAYEQYF. The genes are TRBV7-9 and TRBJ2-7; tentatively, D is TRBD1 (10 bases). V was shortened by 8 bases and J by 2 bases, with 25 bases between the two germline ends. The germline V gene has CDR1 SEHNR and CDR2 FQNEAQ (reference sequence). The CDR3 consists of 17 residues.

This clone has a handful of counts. The gene calls are TRBV2 and TRBJ1-6, with 7 bases matching TRBD1. The J segment lost 10 bases and the V segment lost 9 bases, leaving 6 bases of the junction unmatched. CDR3 size: 12 residues. Germline V gene data show CDR1 as SNHLY and CDR2 as FYNNEI. The DNA of the CDR3 is TGTGCCAGACAGGGGAAGGAGTCACCCCTCCACTTT. Protein: CARQGKESPLHF.

DNA of the CDR3: TGTGCCAGCAGCTTAACGCTACAAGCTGAAGCTTTCTTT. Protein: CASSLTLQAEAFF. V gene TRBV7-2 combines with J gene TRBJ1-1; D remains unclear. The ends were cut back, 2 bases at V and 6 bases at J, with 10 bases in the middle. This CDR3 region has 13 residues. Germline lookup yields CDR1 SGHTA and CDR2 FQGNSA. Complete variable domain (other parts from reference TRBV7-2 and TRBJ1-1): GAGVSQSPSNKVTEKGKDVELRCDPISGHTALYWYRQSLGQGLEFLIYFQGNSAPDKSGLPSDRFSAERTGGSVSTLTIQRTQQEDSAVYLCASSLTLQAEAFFGQGTRLTVV.

Regarding this clone: The same CDR3 also results from other DNA sequences found in this sample. V is TRBV28 and J is TRBJ2-6; D is tentatively TRBD1 or TRBD2 (6 bases each). This CDR3 comprises 14 residues. The germline V gene has CDR1 MDHEN and CDR2 SYDVKM. V lost 6 bases to trimming and J lost 4 bases, with 10 bases between them. The CDR3 nucleotides are TGTGCCAGCAGAGGGGGGTCAGGGGCCAACGTCCTGACTTTC. Translated: CASRGGSGANVLTF.

The table lists this clone with a few counts. The chain recombines TRBV5-1 with TRBJ1-2; no clear D gene. The CDR3 is 14 residues long. Trimming removed 1 base at V and 3 bases at J, with 10 bases between. Germline lookup yields CDR1 SGHRS and CDR2 YFSETQ. CDR3 nucleotide sequence: TGCGCCAGCAGCTTGAACGTCGTCGACTATGGCTACACCTTC. It yields the protein CASSLNVVDYGYTF.

CDR3 bases: TGTGCCAGCAGCTTACCAGGGGGCAACGGCTACACCTTC. Protein product: CASSLPGGNGYTF. The chain has TRBV7-9 and TRBJ1-2; 8 nucleotides match TRBD1. The CDR3 sequence is 13 residues long. Germline loops: CDR1 SEHNR, CDR2 FQNEAQ (reference sequence). The V segment lost 2 bases and the J segment 8 bases; nucleotides outside the gene matches: 4.

The chain combines TRBV19 with TRBJ1-5; D is unresolved. Germline CDR1 and CDR2: LNHDA and SQIVND (reference sequence). Trimming pared 3 bases from V and 2 bases from J, leaving 11 bases between. This CDR3 has 15 residues. CDR3 protein: CASSIGFGGNQPQHF. Written as DNA, the CDR3 is TGTGCCAGTAGTATCGGGTTCGGGGGCAATCAGCCCCAGCATTTT.

The genes are TRBV5-6 and TRBJ1-1; the D gene is possibly TRBD1 (5 bases). The germline CDR1 and CDR2 sequences are SGHDT and YYEEEE. With 4 bases removed from V and 3 bases from J, the gap between germline ends came to 13 bases. CDR3 size: 14 residues. CDR3 bases: TGTGCCAGCAGCCGGGACCCAAGGGACACTGAAGCTTTCTTT. Residues: CASSRDPRDTEAFF.

The chain has TRBV28 and TRBJ1-2; maybe TRBD1 (5 bases). The germline gives CDR1 MDHEN, CDR2 SYDVKM. Trimming took 6 bases from V and 1 from J, leaving 9 bases between them. This CDR3 comprises 13 residues. The CDR3 nucleotides read TGTGCCAGCAGCACGACAGTTAACTATGGCTACACCTTC. This gives the protein CASSTTVNYGYTF.

V usage is TRBV2 and J usage is TRBJ1-3, with D unresolved. The length of the CDR3 is 12 residues. V was pared by 2 bases and J by 7 bases, with 6 bases between. Germline CDR1 reads SNHLY; CDR2 reads FYNNEI. CDR3 sequence (DNA): TGTGCCAGCAGTGAATCGGAGAACACCATATATTTT. This encodes CASSESENTIYF.

This chain connects TRBV11-1 to TRBJ2-7; 12 bases are shared with TRBD2. The CDR3 has 16 amino acids. V lost 1 base to trimming and J lost 7 bases; unmatched junction nucleotides: 8. The V gene's germline CDR1 is SGHAT and CDR2 FQDESV (reference sequence). The CDR3 coding sequence is TGTGCCAGCAGCTTAGAACTAGCGGGGGGAACTGGAGAGCAGTACTTC. Its protein is CASSLELAGGTGEQYF.